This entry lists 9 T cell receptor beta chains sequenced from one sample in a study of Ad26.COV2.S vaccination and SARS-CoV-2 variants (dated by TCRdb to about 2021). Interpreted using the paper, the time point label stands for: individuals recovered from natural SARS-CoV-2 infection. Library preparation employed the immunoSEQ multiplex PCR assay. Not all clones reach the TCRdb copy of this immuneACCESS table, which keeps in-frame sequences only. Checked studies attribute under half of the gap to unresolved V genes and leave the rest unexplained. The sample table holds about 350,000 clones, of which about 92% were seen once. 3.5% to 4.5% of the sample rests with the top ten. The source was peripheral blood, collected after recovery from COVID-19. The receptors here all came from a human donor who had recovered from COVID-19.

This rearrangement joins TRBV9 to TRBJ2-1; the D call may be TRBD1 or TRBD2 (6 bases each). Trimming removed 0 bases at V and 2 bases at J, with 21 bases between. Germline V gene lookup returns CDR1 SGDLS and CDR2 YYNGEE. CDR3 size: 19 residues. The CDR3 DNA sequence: TGTGCCAGCAGCGTAGGGTTGGGTGGGGGGCCGGAGCCCTACAATGAGCAGTTCTTC. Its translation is CASSVGLGGGPEPYNEQFF.

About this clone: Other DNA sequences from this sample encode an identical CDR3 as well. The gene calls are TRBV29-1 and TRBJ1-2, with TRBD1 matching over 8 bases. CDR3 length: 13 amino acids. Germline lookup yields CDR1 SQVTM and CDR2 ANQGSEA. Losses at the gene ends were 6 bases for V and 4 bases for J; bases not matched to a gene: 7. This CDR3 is CSVTQGQGYGYTF. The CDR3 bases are TGCAGCGTGACTCAAGGACAGGGCTATGGCTACACCTTC.

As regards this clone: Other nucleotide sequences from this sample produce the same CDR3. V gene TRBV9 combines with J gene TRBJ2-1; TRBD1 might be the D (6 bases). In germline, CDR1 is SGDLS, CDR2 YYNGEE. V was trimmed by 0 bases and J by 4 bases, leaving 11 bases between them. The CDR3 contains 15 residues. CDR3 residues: CASSVAAGEYNEQFF. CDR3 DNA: TGTGCCAGCAGCGTAGCGGCAGGGGAATACAATGAGCAGTTCTTC.

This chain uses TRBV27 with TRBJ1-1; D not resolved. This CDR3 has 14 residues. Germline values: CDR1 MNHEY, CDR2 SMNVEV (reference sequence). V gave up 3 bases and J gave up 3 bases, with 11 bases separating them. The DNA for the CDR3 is TGTGCCAGCAGTTTTAGTGGAATTGACACTGAAGCTTTCTTT. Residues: CASSFSGIDTEAFF.

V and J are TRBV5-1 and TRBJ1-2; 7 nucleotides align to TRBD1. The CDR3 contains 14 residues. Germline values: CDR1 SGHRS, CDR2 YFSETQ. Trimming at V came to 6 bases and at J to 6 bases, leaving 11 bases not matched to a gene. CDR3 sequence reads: CASTQAQGGNGYTF. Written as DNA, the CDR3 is TGCGCCAGCACCCAGGCTCAGGGGGGTAATGGCTACACCTTC. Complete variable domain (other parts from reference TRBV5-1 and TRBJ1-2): KAGVTQTPRYLIKTRGQQVTLSCSPISGHRSVSWYQQTPGQGLQFLFEYFSETQRNKGNFPGRFSGRQFSNSRSEMNVSTLELGDSALYLCASTQAQGGNGYTFGSGTRLTVV.

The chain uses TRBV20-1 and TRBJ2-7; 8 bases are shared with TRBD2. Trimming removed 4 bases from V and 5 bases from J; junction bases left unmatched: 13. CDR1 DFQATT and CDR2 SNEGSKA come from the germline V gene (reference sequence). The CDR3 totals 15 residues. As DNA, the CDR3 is TGCAGTGCTACTGAACGGAGCGGGGGTAGGGACGAGCAGTACTTC. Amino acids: CSATERSGGRDEQYF.

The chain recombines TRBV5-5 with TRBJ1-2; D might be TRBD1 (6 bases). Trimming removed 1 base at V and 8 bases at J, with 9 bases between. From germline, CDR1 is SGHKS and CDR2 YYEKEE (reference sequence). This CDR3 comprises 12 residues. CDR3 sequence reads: CASSLTGIGYTF. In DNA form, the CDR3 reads TGTGCCAGCAGCTTGACAGGGATAGGCTACACCTTC.

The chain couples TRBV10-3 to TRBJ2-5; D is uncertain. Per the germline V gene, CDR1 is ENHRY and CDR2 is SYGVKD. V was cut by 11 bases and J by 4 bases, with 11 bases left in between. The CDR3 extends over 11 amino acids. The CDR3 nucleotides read TGTGCCTCCCATTCCGGAGAGACCCAGTACTTC. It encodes CASHSGETQYF.

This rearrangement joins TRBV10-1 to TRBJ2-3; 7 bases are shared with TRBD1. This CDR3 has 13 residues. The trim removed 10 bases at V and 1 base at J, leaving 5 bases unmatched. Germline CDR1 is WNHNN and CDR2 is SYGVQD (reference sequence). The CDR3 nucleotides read TGCGCCACCAACAGGGGCCGCACAGATACGCAGTATTTT. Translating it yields CATNRGRTDTQYF.